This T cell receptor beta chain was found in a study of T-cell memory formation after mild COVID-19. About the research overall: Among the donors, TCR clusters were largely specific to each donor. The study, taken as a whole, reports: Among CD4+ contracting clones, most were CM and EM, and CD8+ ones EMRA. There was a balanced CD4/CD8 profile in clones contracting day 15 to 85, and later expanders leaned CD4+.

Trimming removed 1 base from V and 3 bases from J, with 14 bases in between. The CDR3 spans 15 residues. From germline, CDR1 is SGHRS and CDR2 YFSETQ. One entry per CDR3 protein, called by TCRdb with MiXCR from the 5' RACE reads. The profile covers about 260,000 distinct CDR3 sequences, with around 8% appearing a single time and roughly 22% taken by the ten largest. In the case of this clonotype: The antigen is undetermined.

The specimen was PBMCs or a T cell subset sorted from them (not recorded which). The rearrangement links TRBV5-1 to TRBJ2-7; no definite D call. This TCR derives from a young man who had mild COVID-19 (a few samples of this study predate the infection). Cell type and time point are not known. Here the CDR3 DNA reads TGCGCCAGCAGCTTGCATGATTCCCTGGGCTACGAGCAGTACTTC. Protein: CASSLHDSLGYEQYF.